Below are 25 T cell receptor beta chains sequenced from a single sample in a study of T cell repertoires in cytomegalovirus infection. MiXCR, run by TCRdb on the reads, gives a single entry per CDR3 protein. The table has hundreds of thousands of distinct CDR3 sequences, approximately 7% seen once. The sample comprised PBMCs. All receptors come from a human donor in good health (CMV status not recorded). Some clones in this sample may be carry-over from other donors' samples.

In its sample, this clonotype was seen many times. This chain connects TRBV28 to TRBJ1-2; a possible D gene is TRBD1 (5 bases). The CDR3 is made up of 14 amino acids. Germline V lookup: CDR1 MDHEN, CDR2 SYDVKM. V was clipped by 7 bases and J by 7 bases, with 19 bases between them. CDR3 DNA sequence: TGTGCCAGCATCTCGTCCGGGGGTCGTCCTGGCTACACCTTC. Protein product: CASISSGGRPGYTF.

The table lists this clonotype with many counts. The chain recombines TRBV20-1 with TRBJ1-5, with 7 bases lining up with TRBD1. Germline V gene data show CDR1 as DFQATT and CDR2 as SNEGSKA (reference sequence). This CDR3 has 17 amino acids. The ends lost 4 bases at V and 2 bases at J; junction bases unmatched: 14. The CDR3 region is CSANGQVKSYGNQPQHF. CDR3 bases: TGCAGTGCTAACGGACAGGTGAAGTCGTATGGCAATCAGCCCCAGCATTTT.

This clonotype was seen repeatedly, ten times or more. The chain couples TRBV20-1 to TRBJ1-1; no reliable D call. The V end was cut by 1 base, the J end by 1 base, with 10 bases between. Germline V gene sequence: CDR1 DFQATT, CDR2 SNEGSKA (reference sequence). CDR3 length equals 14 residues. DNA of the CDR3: TGCAGTGCTAGAGTAGAGGCAAGGAACACTGAAGCTTTCTTT. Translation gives CSARVEARNTEAFF.

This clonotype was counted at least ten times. DNA for the CDR3: TGCAGTGCTAGAGACCGACAGGAAGGTGGCTACACCTTC. Its protein is CSARDRQEGGYTF. The chain uses TRBV20-1 and TRBJ1-2, with D maybe TRBD1 (6 bases). The CDR3 sequence is 13 residues long. V shed 0 bases and J shed 7 bases, with 12 bases lying between them. Germline V gene sequence: CDR1 DFQATT, CDR2 SNEGSKA (reference sequence).

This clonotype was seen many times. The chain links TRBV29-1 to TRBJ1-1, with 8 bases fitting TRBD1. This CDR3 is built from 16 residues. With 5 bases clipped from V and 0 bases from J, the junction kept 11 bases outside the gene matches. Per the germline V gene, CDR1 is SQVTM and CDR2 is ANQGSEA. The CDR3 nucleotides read TGCAGCGTTAGTAATGGACAGGGTTTTGTGAACACTGAAGCTTTCTTT. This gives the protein CSVSNGQGFVNTEAFF.

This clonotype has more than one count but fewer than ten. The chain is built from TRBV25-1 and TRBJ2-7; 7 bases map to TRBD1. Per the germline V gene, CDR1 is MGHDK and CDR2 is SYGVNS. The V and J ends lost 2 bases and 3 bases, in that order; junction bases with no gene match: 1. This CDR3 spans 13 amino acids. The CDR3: CASSETGVYEQYF. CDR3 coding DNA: TGTGCCAGCAGTGAAACAGGGGTCTACGAGCAGTACTTC.

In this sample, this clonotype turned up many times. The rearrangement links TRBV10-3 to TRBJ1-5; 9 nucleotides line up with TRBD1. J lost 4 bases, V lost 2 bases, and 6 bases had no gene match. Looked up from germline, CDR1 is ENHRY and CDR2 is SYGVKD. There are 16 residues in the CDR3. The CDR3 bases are TGTGCCATCAGTGAGACGGGACAGGGAATAAATCAGCCCCAGCATTTT. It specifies CAISETGQGINQPQHF.

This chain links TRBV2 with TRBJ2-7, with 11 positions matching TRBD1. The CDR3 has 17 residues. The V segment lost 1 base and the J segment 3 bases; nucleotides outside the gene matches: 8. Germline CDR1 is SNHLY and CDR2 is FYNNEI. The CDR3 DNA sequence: TGTGCCAGCAGTGAAGATTTCTGGACAGGGGGCCGCTACGAGCAGTACTTC. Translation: CASSEDFWTGGRYEQYF.

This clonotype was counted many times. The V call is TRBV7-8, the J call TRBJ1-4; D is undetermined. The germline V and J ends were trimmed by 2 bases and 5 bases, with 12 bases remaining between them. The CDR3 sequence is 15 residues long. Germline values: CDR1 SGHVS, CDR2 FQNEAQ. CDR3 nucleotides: TGTGCCAGCAGCTTATACGGCAGGTGGAATGAAAAACTGTTTTTT. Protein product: CASSLYGRWNEKLFF. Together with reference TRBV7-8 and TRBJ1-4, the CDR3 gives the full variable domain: GAGVSQSPRYKVAKRGQDVALRCDPISGHVSLFWYQQALGQGPEFLTYFQNEAQLDKSGLPSDRFFAERPEGSVSTLKIQRTQQEDSAVYLCASSLYGRWNEKLFFGSGTQLSVL.

CDR3 DNA sequence: TGTGCCAGCGGAAAAGGACGGAGCTTCAACTATGGCTACACCTTC. Protein sequence: CASGKGRSFNYGYTF. This rearrangement joins TRBV2 to TRBJ1-2, with D uncertain. Germline values: CDR1 SNHLY, CDR2 FYNNEI. V was clipped by 8 bases and J by 2 bases, with 18 bases between them. This CDR3 spans 15 amino acids.

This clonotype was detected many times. CDR3 nucleotides: TGTGCCAGCAGCTTTCAACAGGGGGCCGCAGATACGCAGTATTTT. It specifies CASSFQQGAADTQYF. The rearrangement uses TRBV7-2 and TRBJ2-3, with TRBD1 matching 9 bases. This CDR3 has 15 amino acids. Trimming took 3 bases from V and 4 from J; bases not matched to a gene: 5. Germline CDR1 and CDR2: SGHTA and FQGNSA.

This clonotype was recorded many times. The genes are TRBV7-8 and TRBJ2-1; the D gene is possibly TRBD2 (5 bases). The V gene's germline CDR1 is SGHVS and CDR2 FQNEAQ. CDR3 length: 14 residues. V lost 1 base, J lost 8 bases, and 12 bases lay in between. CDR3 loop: CASSLEEAIYEQFF. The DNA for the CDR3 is TGTGCCAGCAGCTTAGAGGAGGCTATATATGAGCAGTTCTTC. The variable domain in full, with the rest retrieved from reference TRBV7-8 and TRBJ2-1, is GAGVSQSPRYKVAKRGQDVALRCDPISGHVSLFWYQQALGQGPEFLTYFQNEAQLDKSGLPSDRFFAERPEGSVSTLKIQRTQQEDSAVYLCASSLEEAIYEQFFGPGTRLTVL.

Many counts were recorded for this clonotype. Here the CDR3 DNA reads TGCGCCAGCAGCCATTCCATATCAGCGGGGGTTTACGAGCAGTACTTC. The encoded protein is CASSHSISAGVYEQYF. The J gene is TRBJ2-7, the V gene TRBV4-3; 8 nucleotides line up with TRBD2. V gave up 3 bases and J gave up 4 bases; unmatched junction bases: 11. Germline assignment: CDR1 LGHNA and CDR2 YSLEER. The CDR3 consists of 16 residues.

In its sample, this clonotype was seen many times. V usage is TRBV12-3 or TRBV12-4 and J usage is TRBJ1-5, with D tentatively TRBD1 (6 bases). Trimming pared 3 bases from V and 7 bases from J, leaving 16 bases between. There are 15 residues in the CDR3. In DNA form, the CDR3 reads TGTGCCAGCAGTTTGTCCGGGACATATGGACAGCCCCAGCATTTT. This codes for CASSLSGTYGQPQHF.

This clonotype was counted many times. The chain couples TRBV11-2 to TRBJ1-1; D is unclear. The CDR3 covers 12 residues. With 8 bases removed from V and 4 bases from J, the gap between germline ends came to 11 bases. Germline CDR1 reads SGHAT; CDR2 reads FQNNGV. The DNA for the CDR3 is TGTGCCAGCGGTATAAGGCGCACTGAAGCTTTCTTT. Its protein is CASGIRRTEAFF.

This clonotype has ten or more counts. For the CDR3, the DNA is TGTGCCAGCAGCGCCCAACCGGAATTCTACAATGAGCAGTTCTTC. Translating gives CASSAQPEFYNEQFF. The chain carries TRBV7-3 and TRBJ2-1; D gene ambiguous. Trimming removed 5 bases from V and 3 bases from J, with 14 bases in between. The CDR3 contains 15 residues. Germline V gene sequence: CDR1 SGHTA, CDR2 FQGTGA.

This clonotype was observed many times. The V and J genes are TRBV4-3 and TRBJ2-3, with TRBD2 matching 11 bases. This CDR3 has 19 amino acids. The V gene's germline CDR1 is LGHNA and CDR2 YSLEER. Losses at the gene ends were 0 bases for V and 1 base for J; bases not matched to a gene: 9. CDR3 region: CASSQDRTSGPLRTDTQYF. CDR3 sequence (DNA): TGCGCCAGCAGCCAAGATCGGACTAGCGGGCCCCTCCGCACAGATACGCAGTATTTT.

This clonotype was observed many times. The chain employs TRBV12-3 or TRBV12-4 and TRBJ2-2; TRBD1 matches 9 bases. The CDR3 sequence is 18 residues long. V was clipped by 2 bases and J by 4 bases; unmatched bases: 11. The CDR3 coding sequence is TGTGCCAGCAGTTTAACCCGCGGGGTACAGGGGGCCACCGGGGAGCTGTTTTTT. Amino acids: CASSLTRGVQGATGELFF.

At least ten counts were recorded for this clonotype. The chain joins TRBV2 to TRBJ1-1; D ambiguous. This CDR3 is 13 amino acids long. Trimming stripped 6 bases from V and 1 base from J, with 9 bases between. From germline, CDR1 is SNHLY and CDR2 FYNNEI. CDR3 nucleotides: TGTGCCAGCAGGATGGAACAGAACACTGAAGCTTTCTTT. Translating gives CASRMEQNTEAFF.

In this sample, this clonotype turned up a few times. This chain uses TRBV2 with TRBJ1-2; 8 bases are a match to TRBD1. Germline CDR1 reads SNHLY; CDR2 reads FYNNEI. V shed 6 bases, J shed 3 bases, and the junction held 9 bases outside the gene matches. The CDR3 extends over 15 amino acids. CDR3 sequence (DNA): TGTGCCAGCAGCTACAGGGGGGAGGTGGACTATGGCTACACCTTC. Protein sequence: CASSYRGEVDYGYTF.

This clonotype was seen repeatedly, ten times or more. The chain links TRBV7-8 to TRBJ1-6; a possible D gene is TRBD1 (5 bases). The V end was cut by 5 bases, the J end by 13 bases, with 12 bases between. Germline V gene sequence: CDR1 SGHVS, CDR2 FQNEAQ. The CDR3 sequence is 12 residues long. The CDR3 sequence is CASSMRGSPLHF. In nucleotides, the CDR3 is TGTGCCAGCAGCATGAGGGGTTCGCCCCTCCACTTT.

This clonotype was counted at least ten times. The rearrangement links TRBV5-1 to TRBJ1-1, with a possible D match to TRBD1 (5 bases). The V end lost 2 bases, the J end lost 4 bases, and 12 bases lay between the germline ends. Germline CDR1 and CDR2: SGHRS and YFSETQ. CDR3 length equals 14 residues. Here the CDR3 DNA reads TGCGCCAGCAGCTTTGAGGGGAGGGGCACTGAAGCTTTCTTT. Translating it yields CASSFEGRGTEAFF.

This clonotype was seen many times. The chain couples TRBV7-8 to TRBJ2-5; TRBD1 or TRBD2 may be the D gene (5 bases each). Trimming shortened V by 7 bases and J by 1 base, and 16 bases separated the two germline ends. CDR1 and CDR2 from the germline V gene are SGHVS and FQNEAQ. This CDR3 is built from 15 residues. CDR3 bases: TGTGCCAGCACCCGGGCGAGAGGGGCCCAAGAGACCCAGTACTTC. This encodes CASTRARGAQETQYF. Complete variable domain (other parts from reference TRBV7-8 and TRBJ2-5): GAGVSQSPRYKVAKRGQDVALRCDPISGHVSLFWYQQALGQGPEFLTYFQNEAQLDKSGLPSDRFFAERPEGSVSTLKIQRTQQEDSAVYLCASTRARGAQETQYFGPGTRLLVL.

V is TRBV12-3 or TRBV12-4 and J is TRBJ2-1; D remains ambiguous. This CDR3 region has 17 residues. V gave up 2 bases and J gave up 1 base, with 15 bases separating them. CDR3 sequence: CASSLLGPGGSYNEQFF. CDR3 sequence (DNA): TGTGCCAGCAGTTTATTGGGCCCTGGTGGGTCCTACAATGAGCAGTTCTTC.

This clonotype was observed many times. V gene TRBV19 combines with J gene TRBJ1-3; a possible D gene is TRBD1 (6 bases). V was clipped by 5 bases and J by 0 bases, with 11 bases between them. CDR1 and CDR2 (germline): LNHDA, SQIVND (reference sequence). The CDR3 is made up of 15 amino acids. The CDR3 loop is CASSFSGDSGNTIYF. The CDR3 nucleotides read TGTGCCAGTAGTTTTTCAGGGGACTCTGGAAACACCATATATTTT.